This T cell receptor (beta chain) was documented in a study of blood T cell repertoires in COVID-19. Repertoires were generated with immunoSEQ multiplex PCR, while TCRdb's copy carries only in-frame clones and drops some. Here the sample spans about 270,000 clones, around 81% being singletons. Material: peripheral blood. The clonotype comes from a woman aged 60-70 years with active or convalescent COVID-19.

This chain's CDR3 is CSVDVQGSSYEQYF. The CDR3 coding sequence is TGCAGCGTTGACGTACAGGGGAGCTCCTACGAGCAGTACTTC. The rearrangement uses TRBV29-1 and TRBJ2-7; 7 bases align to TRBD1. J was trimmed by 0 bases and V by 3 bases; bases with no gene match: 5. The germline V gene has CDR1 SQVTM and CDR2 ANQGSEA. CDR3 length: 14 residues.